The sequence of this TCR beta chain was determined in a study of blood T cell repertoires in COVID-19 (dated by TCRdb to 2020 to 2022). Concerning the study at large: Collaborator samples came from the United States, Italy and Spain and covered acute and convalescent phases of COVID-19. Samples came from the ongoing ImmuneRACE study (first 160 participants) plus 1,254 subjects from 6 global collaborators. Nearly every sample came with metadata listing a de-identified subject ID, COVID-19 status, age in years and sex. Where available, HLA class I and class II types were obtained from metadata supplied by the sample provider rather than from assay-based typing. A freely available public database, intended as a resource for researchers studying the immune response to SARS-CoV-2, is where the repertoires were released. Deeply sampled blood TCRbeta repertoires from subjects exposed to, actively infected with, or recovered from COVID-19 were included in the dataset. The material from the prospective study consisted of cDNA or gDNA derived from T cells, B-cell-depleted T cells, or PBMCs. Study-wide findings and limitations: How much clinical and demographic metadata was included differed by source and by participant, and the metadata was provided uncurated.

The immunoSEQ Assay, a bias-controlled multiplex PCR, was used to amplify TCRbeta CDR3 regions from genomic DNA. The paper's processing steps were these. Nucleated cell counts per sample were estimated from amplification of reference gene primers within the assay. Sequence reads were collapsed and filtered to measure the absolute abundance of every unique TCRbeta CDR3 rearrangement. For each sample, productive Simpson clonality was calculated as the square root of Simpson's diversity index over productive rearrangements. Not all clones reach the TCRdb copy of this immuneACCESS table, which keeps in-frame sequences only. Checked studies attribute under half of the gap to unresolved V genes and leave the rest unexplained. The V and J calls and clone size were taken over from that table, and D and trimming were inferred from the DNA. Within this sample are about 130,000 clones, with around 85% of them counted one time only. 3% of the sample is taken by the ten largest.

Inclusive of the bounding cysteine and phenylalanine, the CDR3 is 18 residues long. The entry retains the CDR3 DNA only, 54 bases that are in frame from base 1. As encoded in the germline V gene (reference sequence), CDR1 is LNHDA while CDR2 is SQIVND. The V and J ends are trimmed by 5 bases and 0 bases, leaving 22 bases between them. This clone showed up just a few times. The antigen it binds to is not known. The record has no base qualities; no much larger clone is one base away. The collaborating institutions used their own protocols to collect whole blood in K2EDTA tubes. For TCRbeta analysis, collaborators shipped samples as frozen whole blood, isolated PBMCs, or DNA extracted from either of those sample types.

The source of this sequence is an elderly woman with acute or convalescent COVID-19. Sequences were obtained from peripheral blood. Recombination joined TRBV19 with TRBJ1-2; a weak D assignment points to TRBD1 (6 bases agree). The DNA reads as follows: TGTGCCAGTAGTGCTCCCGGGGCCCAGGGGTTAGCTAACTATGGCTACACCTTC. It codes for CASSAPGAQGLANYGYTF. The full variable domain, with segments outside the CDR3 supplied by the reference TRBV19 and TRBJ1-2 proteins, appears as DGGITQSPKYLFRKEGQNVTLSCEQNLNHDAMYWYRQDPGQGLRLIYYSQIVNDFQKGDIAEGYSVSREKKESFPLTVTSAQKNPTAFYLCASSAPGAQGLANYGYTFGSGTRLTVV.